Following are 8 T cell receptor beta chains from one sample sequenced in a study of cytomegalovirus exposure and HLA in healthy donors. Both 60 Vbeta primers and 13 Jbeta primers went into the PCR. Assay: immunoSEQ multiplex PCR; the TCRdb copy retains only in-frame clones and omits some. The sample table includes 220,000 or so clones. Specimen: PBMCs. The receptors originated from a girl between 2 and 10 years old in good health and CMV-seropositive.

This chain uses TRBV4-2 with TRBJ2-5, with 10 bases matching TRBD1. The assigned J gene may be wrong: the sequence end matches TRBJ2-7 better. The V gene's germline CDR1 is LGHNA and CDR2 YNFKEQ. The CDR3 extends over 17 amino acids. CDR3 residues: CASSPSTGQGGSYEQYF. The CDR3, as DNA: TGTGCCAGCAGCCCATCGACCGGACAGGGGGGCTCCTACGAGCAGTACTTC.

This chain uses TRBV6-5 with TRBJ1-1, with a tentative D call TRBD1 (6 bases). The V gene's germline CDR1 is MNHEY and CDR2 SVGAGI. The CDR3 consists of 12 residues. Trimming removed 4 bases from V and 7 bases from J, with 10 bases in between. The CDR3 sequence is CASSSSGVEAFF. CDR3 coding DNA: TGTGCCAGCAGTTCATCAGGGGTTGAAGCTTTCTTT.

The genes are TRBV6-1 and TRBJ2-1, with D perhaps matching TRBD2 (5 bases). The CDR3 covers 11 residues. The V end was cut by 1 base, the J end by 14 bases, with 9 bases between. CDR1 is MNHNS and CDR2 is SASEGT in the germline V gene. CDR3 residues: CASSEGIGKFF. DNA of the CDR3: TGTGCCAGCAGTGAAGGCATCGGGAAGTTCTTC.

The rearrangement links TRBV7-9 to TRBJ1-2; D is possibly TRBD1 (5 bases). This CDR3 contains 13 residues. CDR1 is SEHNR and CDR2 is FQNEAQ in the germline V gene (reference sequence). V dropped 3 bases and J dropped 4 bases, with 9 bases sitting between them. CDR3: CASSFSDSYGYTF. The CDR3 DNA follows: TGTGCCAGCAGCTTCTCCGACAGCTATGGCTACACCTTC.

The genes are TRBV2 and TRBJ2-7, with 8 nucleotides matching TRBD1. V shed 2 bases, J shed 4 bases, and the junction held 7 bases outside the gene matches. Germline V gene lookup returns CDR1 SNHLY and CDR2 FYNNEI. CDR3 length equals 15 residues. CDR3 nucleotide sequence: TGTGCCAGCAGTGAATTGGGAGGACAGGGTTACGAGCAGTACTTC. The encoded protein is CASSELGGQGYEQYF. Full variable domain (remainder filled in from reference TRBV2 and TRBJ2-7): EPEVTQTPSHQVTQMGQEVILRCVPISNHLYFYWYRQILGQKVEFLVSFYNNEISEKSEIFDDQFSVERPDGSNFTLKIRSTKLEDSAMYFCASSELGGQGYEQYFGPGTRLTVT.

This rearrangement joins TRBV4-2 to TRBJ2-2; D gene uncertain. V was shortened by 0 bases and J by 6 bases, with 5 bases between the two germline ends. The CDR3 is 13 residues long. Germline V gene lookup returns CDR1 LGHNA and CDR2 YNFKEQ. CDR3 amino acids: CASSQDTAGELFF. CDR3 in DNA: TGTGCCAGCAGCCAAGATACTGCCGGGGAGCTGTTTTTT.

The V gene is TRBV11-2, the J gene TRBJ1-1; possibly TRBD1 for D (5 bases). Trimming removed 1 base from V and 3 bases from J, with 6 bases in between. CDR1 SGHAT and CDR2 FQNNGV come from the germline V gene. CDR3 length: 13 amino acids. DNA for the CDR3: TGTGCCAGCAGCTTAGCAGGGTACACTGAAGCTTTCTTT. Its translation is CASSLAGYTEAFF.

The genes are TRBV9 and TRBJ1-1; the D is unclear. V shed 2 bases and J shed 1 base, with 9 bases lying between them. The CDR3 sequence is 14 residues long. The germline V gene encodes CDR1 SGDLS and CDR2 YYNGEE. The CDR3 spells CASSVAGENTEAFF. Here the CDR3 DNA reads TGTGCCAGCAGCGTCGCCGGGGAGAACACTGAAGCTTTCTTT.